This is a list of T cell receptor beta chains from one sample in a study of beta chain features in type 1 diabetes. Only in-frame clones appear in the TCRdb table, and some are missing; sequencing was by immunoSEQ multiplex PCR. The sample yields fewer than 650,000 clones, roughly a sixth seen once. The sequenced sample was naive CD4+ T cells from blood. Source of these receptors: a man younger than 35 in good health. CDR3s include the opening cysteine and the closing phenylalanine or tryptophan. The D gene is left open where the match is weak. A clone size is listed for some rows: how often the clone was seen (once, few, many), or a class if it is expanded.

V gene	J gene	D gene	clone size	CDR3 protein	CDR3 DNA
TRBV7-3	TRBJ2-2	.	few	CASSQAIPSNTGELFF	TGTGCCAGCAGCCAAGCGATCCCTTCGAACACCGGGGAGCTGTTTTTT
TRBV5-1	TRBJ1-4	TRBD1	.	CASSWGDRDNEKLFF	TGCGCCAGCAGCTGGGGGGACAGGGATAATGAAAAACTGTTTTTT
TRBV5-4	TRBJ2-3	.	few	CASSSLTGRRTDTQYF	TGTGCCAGCAGCTCCTTAACAGGGCGGCGCACAGATACGCAGTATTTT
TRBV5-1	TRBJ1-1	TRBD1	few	CASSSQGENTEAFF	TGCGCCAGCAGCTCACAGGGGGAAAACACTGAAGCTTTCTTT
TRBV4-2	TRBJ2-1	.	few	CASSRNNEQFF	TGTGCCAGCAGCCGAAACAATGAGCAGTTCTTC
TRBV5-1	TRBJ2-7	TRBD1	.	CASSTTDRGSPYEQYF	TGCGCCAGCAGCACCACGGACAGGGGCTCCCCCTACGAGCAGTACTTC
TRBV5-4	TRBJ2-7	.	few	CASSSVGYEQYF	TGTGCCAGCAGCTCGGTGGGCTACGAGCAGTACTTC
TRBV5-6	TRBJ2-7	.	.	CASSWEGYYEQYF	TGTGCCAGCAGCTGGGAAGGGTACTACGAGCAGTACTTC
TRBV27	TRBJ2-1	.	few	CASSGVRTRNEQFF	TGTGCCAGCAGTGGAGTCCGAACCCGCAATGAGCAGTTCTTC
TRBV5-4	TRBJ2-7	TRBD2	.	CASATAGGRDEQYF	TGTGCCAGCGCCACCGCGGGAGGGCGAGACGAGCAGTACTTC
TRBV4-3	TRBJ2-1	TRBD1	few	CASSQSGTATYNEQFF	TGCGCCAGCAGCCAATCCGGGACAGCTACCTACAATGAGCAGTTCTTC
TRBV28	TRBJ1-4	.	.	CASSLSGGGEKLFF	TGTGCCAGCAGTTTATCCGGGGGCGGTGAAAAACTGTTTTTT
TRBV18	TRBJ2-7	.	few	CASFQNPGTLYYEQYF	TGTGCCAGTTTCCAGAATCCCGGGACACTCTACTACGAGCAGTACTTC
TRBV6-5	TRBJ2-4	TRBD1	.	CASRRDRQVRDIQYF	TGTGCCAGCAGAAGGGACAGGCAAGTGCGGGACATTCAGTACTTC
TRBV7-9	TRBJ1-6	TRBD1	.	CASSLRTGANSNSPLHF	TGTGCCAGCAGCTTAAGGACAGGGGCAAATTCTAATTCACCCCTCCACTTT
TRBV7-2	TRBJ2-7	.	.	CASSRGVSSYEQYF	TGTGCCAGCAGCCGCGGGGTAAGCTCCTACGAGCAGTACTTC
TRBV7-2	TRBJ2-6	.	few	CASSRTRRGAGANVLTF	TGTGCCAGCAGCCGCACTCGGAGGGGGGCTGGGGCCAACGTCCTGACTTTC
TRBV6-5	TRBJ2-1	.	.	CASSYRDGSYNEQFF	TGTGCCAGCAGTTACAGGGACGGCTCCTACAATGAGCAGTTCTTC
TRBV28	TRBJ2-2	TRBD1	many	CASSFRDRIGTGELFF	TGTGCCAGCAGTTTTCGGGACAGGATTGGCACCGGGGAGCTGTTTTTT
TRBV7-7	TRBJ1-5	.	.	CASSPNIGEPQHF	TGTGCCAGCAGCCCCAATATCGGGGAGCCCCAGCATTTT
TRBV7-2	TRBJ1-2	TRBD1	.	CASSLVWGQPGEATF	TGTGCCAGCAGCTTAGTTTGGGGACAGCCGGGTGAAGCCACCTTC
TRBV7-7	TRBJ2-1	.	.	CASSIDRYNEQFF	TGTGCTAGCAGCATCGACAGATACAATGAGCAGTTCTTC